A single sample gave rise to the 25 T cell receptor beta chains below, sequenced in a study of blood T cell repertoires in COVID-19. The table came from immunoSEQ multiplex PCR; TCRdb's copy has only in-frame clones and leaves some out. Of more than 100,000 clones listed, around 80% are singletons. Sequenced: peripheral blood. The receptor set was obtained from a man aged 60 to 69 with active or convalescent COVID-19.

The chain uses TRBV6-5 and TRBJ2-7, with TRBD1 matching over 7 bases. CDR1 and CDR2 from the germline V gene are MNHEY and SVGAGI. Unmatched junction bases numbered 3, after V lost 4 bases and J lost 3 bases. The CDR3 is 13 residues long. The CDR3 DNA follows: TGTGCCAGCAGTTCCGGGGACAGCTACGAGCAGTACTTC. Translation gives CASSSGDSYEQYF.

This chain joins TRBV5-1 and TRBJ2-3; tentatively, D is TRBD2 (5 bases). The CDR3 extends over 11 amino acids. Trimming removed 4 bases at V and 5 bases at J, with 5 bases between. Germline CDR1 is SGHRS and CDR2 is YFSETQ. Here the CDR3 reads CASSEGDTQYF. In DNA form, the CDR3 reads TGCGCCAGCAGCGAGGGAGATACGCAGTATTTT. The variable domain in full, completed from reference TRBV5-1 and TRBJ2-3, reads KAGVTQTPRYLIKTRGQQVTLSCSPISGHRSVSWYQQTPGQGLQFLFEYFSETQRNKGNFPGRFSGRQFSNSRSEMNVSTLELGDSALYLCASSEGDTQYFGPGTRLTVL.

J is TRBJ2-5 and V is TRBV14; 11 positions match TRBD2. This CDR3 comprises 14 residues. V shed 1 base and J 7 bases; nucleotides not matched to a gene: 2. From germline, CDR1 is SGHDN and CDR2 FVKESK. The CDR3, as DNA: TGTGCCAGCAGCCAAGTAACTAGCGGGGGGACCCAGTACTTC. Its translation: CASSQVTSGGTQYF.

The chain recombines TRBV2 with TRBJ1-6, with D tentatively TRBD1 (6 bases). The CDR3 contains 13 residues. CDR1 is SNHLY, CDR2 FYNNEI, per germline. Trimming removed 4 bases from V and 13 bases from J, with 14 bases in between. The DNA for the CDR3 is TGTGCCAGCAGTGGGGGGCCCGAATTGCCCCTCCACTTT. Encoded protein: CASSGGPELPLHF.

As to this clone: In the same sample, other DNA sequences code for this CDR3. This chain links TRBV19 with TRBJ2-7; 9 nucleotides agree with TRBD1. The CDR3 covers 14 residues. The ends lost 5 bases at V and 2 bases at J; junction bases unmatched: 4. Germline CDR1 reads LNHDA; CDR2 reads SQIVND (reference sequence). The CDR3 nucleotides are TGTGCCAGTAGTCCCGGGACAGGGCCCTACGAGCAGTACTTC. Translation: CASSPGTGPYEQYF.

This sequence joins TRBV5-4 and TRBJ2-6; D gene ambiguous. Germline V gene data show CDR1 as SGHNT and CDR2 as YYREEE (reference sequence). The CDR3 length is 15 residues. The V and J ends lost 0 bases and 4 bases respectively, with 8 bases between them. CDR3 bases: TGTGCCAGCAGCTTGGCTTCGGAGGGGGCCAACGTCCTGACTTTC. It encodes CASSLASEGANVLTF.

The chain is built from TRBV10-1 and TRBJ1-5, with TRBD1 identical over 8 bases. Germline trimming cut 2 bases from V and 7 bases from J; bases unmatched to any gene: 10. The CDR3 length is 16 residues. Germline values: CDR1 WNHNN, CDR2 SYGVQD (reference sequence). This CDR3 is CASSEPKTGVGQPQHF. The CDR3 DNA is TGCGCCAGCAGTGAGCCGAAGACAGGGGTGGGACAGCCCCAGCATTTT.

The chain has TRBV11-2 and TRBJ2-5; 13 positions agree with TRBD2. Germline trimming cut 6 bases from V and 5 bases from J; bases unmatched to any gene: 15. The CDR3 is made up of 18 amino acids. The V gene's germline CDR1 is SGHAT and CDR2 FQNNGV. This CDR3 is CASSTLGLAGRLWETQYF. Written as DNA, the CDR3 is TGTGCCAGCAGTACTCTGGGACTAGCGGGACGGTTGTGGGAGACCCAGTACTTC. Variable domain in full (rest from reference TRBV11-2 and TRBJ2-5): EAGVAQSPRYKIIEKRQSVAFWCNPISGHATLYWYQQILGQGPKLLIQFQNNGVVDDSQLPKDRFSAERLKGVDSTLKIQPAKLEDSAVYLCASSTLGLAGRLWETQYFGPGTRLLVL.

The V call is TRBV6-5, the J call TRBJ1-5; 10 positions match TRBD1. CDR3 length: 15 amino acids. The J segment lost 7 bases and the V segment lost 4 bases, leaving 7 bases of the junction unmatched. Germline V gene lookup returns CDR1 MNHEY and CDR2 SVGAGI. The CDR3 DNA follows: TGTGCCAGCAGTTTACGGGACAGGGGTGGCCAGCCCCAGCATTTT. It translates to CASSLRDRGGQPQHF.

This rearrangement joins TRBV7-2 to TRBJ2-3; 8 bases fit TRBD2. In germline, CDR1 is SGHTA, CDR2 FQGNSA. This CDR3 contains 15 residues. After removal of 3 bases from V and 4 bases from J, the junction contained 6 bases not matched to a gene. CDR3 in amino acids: CASSLEGAGADTQYF. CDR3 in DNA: TGTGCCAGCAGCTTGGAGGGAGCGGGGGCAGATACGCAGTATTTT. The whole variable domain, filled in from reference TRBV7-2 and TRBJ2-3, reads GAGVSQSPSNKVTEKGKDVELRCDPISGHTALYWYRQSLGQGLEFLIYFQGNSAPDKSGLPSDRFSAERTGGSVSTLTIQRTQQEDSAVYLCASSLEGAGADTQYFGPGTRLTVL.

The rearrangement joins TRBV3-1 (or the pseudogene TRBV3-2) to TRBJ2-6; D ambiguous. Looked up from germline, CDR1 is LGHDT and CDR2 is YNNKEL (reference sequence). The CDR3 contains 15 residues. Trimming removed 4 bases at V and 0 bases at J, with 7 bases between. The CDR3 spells CASSPLRSGANVLTF. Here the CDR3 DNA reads TGTGCCAGCAGCCCCCTACGCTCTGGGGCCAACGTCCTGACTTTC.

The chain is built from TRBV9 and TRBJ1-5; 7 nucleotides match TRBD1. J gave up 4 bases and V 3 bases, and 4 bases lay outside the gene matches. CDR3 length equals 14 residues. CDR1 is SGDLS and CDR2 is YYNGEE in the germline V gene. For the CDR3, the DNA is TGTGCCAGCAGCGGGGGGACAGTGAATCAGCCCCAGCATTTT. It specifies CASSGGTVNQPQHF.

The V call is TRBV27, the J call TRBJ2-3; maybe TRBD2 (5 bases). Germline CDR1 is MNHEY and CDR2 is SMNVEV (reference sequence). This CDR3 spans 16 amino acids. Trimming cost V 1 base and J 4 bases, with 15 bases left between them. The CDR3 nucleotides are TGTGCCAGCAGTTTATTGGCGGTACTAGACGCAGATACGCAGTATTTT. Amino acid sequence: CASSLLAVLDADTQYF.

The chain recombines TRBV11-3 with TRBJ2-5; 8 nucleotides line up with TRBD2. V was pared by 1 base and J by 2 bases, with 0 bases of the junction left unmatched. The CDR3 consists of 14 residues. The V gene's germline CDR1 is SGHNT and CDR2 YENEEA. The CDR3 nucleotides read TGTGCCAGCAGCTTAGGCGGGGGGCAAGAGACCCAGTACTTC. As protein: CASSLGGGQETQYF.

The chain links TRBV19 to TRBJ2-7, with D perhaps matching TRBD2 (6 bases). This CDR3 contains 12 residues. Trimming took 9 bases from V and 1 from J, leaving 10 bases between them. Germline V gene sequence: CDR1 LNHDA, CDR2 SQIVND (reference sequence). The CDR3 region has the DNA TGTGCCAGGCTGACTAGTTCCTACGAGCAGTACTTC. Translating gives CARLTSSYEQYF.

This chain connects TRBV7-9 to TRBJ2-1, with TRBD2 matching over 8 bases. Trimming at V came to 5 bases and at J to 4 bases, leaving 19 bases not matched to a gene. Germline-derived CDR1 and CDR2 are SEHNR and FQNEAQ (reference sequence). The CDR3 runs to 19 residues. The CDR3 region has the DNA TGTGCCAGCAGCACCCAACTTGGCTCCGGTACTAGCGGATACAATGAGCAGTTCTTC. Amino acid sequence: CASSTQLGSGTSGYNEQFF.

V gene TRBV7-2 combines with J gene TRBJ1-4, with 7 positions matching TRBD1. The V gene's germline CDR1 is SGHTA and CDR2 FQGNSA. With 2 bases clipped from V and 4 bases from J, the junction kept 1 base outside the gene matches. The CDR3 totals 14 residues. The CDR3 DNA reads TGTGCCAGCAGCTTACAGGGGGGTAATGAAAAACTGTTTTTT. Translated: CASSLQGGNEKLFF.

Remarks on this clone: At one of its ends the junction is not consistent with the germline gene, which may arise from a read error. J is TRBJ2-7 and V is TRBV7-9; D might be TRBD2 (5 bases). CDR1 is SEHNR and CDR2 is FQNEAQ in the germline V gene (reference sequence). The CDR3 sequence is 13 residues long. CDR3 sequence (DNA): TGTGCCAGCAGCCTAGCTGAGTCCGGGGAGCAGTACTTC. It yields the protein CASSLAESGEQYF.

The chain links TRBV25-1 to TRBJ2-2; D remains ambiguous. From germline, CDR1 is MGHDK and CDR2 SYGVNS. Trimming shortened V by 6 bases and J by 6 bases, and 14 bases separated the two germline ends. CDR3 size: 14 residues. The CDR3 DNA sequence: TGTGCCAGCAGCTTGTGGAGTACGGCCGGGGAGCTGTTTTTT. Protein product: CASSLWSTAGELFF.

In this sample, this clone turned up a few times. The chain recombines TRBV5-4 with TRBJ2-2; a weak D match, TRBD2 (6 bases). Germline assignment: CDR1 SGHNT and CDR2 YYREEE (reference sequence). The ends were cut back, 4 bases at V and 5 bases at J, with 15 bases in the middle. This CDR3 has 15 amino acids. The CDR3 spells CASSPPLGGTGELFF. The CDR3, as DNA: TGTGCCAGCAGCCCCCCGTTAGGAGGGACCGGGGAGCTGTTTTTT.

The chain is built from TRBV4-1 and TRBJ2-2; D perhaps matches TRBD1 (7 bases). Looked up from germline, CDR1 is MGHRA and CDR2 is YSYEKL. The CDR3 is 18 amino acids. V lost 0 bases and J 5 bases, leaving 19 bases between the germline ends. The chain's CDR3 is CASSQDFLGAGGTGELFF. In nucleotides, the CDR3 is TGCGCCAGCAGCCAAGACTTCCTGGGGGCAGGGGGGACCGGGGAGCTGTTTTTT.

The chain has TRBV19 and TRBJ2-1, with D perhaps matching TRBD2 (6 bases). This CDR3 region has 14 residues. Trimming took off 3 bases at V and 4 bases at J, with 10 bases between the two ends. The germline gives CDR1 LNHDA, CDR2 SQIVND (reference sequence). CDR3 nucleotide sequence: TGTGCCAGTAGTATTGGGGGGTATTACAATGAGCAGTTCTTC. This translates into CASSIGGYYNEQFF.

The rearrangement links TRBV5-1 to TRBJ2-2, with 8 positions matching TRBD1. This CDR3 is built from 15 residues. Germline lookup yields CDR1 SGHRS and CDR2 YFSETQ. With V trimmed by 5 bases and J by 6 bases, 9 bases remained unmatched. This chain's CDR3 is CASSSDRGIAGELFF. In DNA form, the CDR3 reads TGCGCCAGCAGTTCTGACAGGGGAATCGCCGGGGAGCTGTTTTTT.

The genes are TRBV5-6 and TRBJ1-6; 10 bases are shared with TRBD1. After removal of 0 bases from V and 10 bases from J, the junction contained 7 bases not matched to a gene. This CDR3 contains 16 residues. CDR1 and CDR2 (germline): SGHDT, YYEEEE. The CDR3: CASSLVGDRGRSPLHF. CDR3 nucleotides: TGTGCCAGCAGCTTGGTAGGGGACAGGGGTAGATCACCCCTCCACTTT.

The CDR3 DNA reads as TGTGCCAGCAGGTGGGGGACTAGCGGGATGAATGAGCAGTTCTTC. It translates to CASRWGTSGMNEQFF. The chain is built from TRBV3-1 (or the pseudogene TRBV3-2) and TRBJ2-1; TRBD2 matches 13 bases. J gave up 7 bases and V 6 bases, and 6 bases lay outside the gene matches. The CDR3 is 15 residues long. The V gene's germline CDR1 is LGHDT and CDR2 YNNKEL (reference sequence).